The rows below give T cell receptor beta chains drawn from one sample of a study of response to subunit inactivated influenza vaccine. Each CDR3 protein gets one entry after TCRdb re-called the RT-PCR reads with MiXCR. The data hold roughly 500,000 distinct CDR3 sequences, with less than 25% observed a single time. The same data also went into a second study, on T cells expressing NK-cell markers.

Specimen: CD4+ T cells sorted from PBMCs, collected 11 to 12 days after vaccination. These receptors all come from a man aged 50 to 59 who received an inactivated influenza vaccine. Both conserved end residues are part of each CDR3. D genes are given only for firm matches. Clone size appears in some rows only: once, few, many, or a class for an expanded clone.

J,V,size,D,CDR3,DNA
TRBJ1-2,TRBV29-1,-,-,CSVDSLSLHYGYTF,TGCAGCGTTGACAGTCTATCCCTGCACTATGGCTACACCTTC
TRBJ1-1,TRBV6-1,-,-,CASRERGLNTEAFF,TGTGCCAGCAGAGAAAGGGGGTTGAACACTGAAGCTTTCTTT
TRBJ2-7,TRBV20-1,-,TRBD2,CSATRTSGIGNYEQYF,TGCAGTGCTACCCGGACTAGCGGGATCGGGAACTACGAGCAGTACTTC
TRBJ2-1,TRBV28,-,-,CASKQRTDSLNNEQFF,TGTGCCAGCAAACAAAGGACCGACTCCCTCAACAATGAGCAGTTCTTC
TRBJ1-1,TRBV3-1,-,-,CASSQDGGGRRAFF,TGTGCCAGCAGCCAAGATGGTGGGGGGCGTCGAGCTTTCTTT
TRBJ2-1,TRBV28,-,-,CASIARGRSYNEQFF,TGTGCCAGCATCGCCCGGGGGCGCAGCTACAATGAGCAGTTCTTC
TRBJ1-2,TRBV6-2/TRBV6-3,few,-,CASSTKGYGYTF,TGTGCCAGCAGTACGAAAGGTTATGGCTACACCTTC
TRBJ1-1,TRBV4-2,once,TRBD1,CASSRDREWGAFF,TGTGCCAGCAGCCGTGACAGGGAGTGGGGAGCTTTCTTT
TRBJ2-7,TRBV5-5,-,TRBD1,CASSKGRGISYEQYF,TGTGCCAGCAGCAAAGGCAGGGGGATCTCCTACGAGCAGTACTTC
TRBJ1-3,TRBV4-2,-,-,CASSQDLQSGNTIYF,TGTGCCAGCAGCCAAGATTTACAGTCTGGAAACACCATATATTTT
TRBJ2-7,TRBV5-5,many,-,CASSPTPGLYYEQYF,TGTGCCAGCAGCCCGACCCCGGGACTCTACTACGAGCAGTACTTC
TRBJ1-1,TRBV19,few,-,CATQGRKLLGTEAFF,TGTGCCACCCAGGGGCGGAAACTACTGGGCACTGAAGCTTTCTTT
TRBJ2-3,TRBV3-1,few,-,CASSQGTIDTQYF,TGTGCCAGCAGCCAAGGGACTATAGATACGCAGTATTTT
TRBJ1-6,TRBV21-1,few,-,CKVSPAWDNSPLHF,TGCAAAGTGTCTCCGGCTTGGGATAATTCACCCCTCCACTTT
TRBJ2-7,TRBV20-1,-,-,CSARTFGGDYEQYF,TGCAGTGCTAGGACCTTCGGCGGGGATTACGAGCAGTACTTC
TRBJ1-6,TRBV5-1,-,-,CASSLDRLPGSSPLHF,TGCGCCAGCAGCTTGGATCGCCTCCCTGGTAGTTCACCCCTCCACTTT
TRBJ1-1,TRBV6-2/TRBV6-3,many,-,CASSYSRDSMNTEAFF,TGTGCCAGCAGTTACTCGAGGGACTCCATGAACACTGAAGCTTTCTTT
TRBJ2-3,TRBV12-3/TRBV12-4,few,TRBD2,CASWTSGGDTQYF,TGTGCCAGCTGGACTAGCGGGGGAGATACGCAGTATTTT
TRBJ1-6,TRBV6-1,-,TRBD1,CASMDRNNSPLHF,TGTGCCAGCATGGACAGGAATAATTCACCCCTCCACTTT
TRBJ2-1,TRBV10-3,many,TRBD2,CAISERGTSGENEQFF,TGTGCCATCAGTGAGCGCGGGACTAGCGGGGAGAATGAGCAGTTCTTC
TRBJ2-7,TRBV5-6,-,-,CASSFPGGTFHEQYF,TGTGCCAGCAGCTTCCCCGGGGGCACCTTCCACGAGCAGTACTTC
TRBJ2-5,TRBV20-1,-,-,CSAGTPRDQETQYF,TGCAGTGCTGGGACCCCCCGGGACCAAGAGACCCAGTACTTC
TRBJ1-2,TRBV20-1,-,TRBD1,CRTTGLNGYTF,TGCAGGACGACAGGGCTCAACGGCTACACCTTC
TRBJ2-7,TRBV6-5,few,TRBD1,CASSFNRGLGEQYF,TGTGCCAGCAGTTTCAACAGGGGGCTCGGCGAGCAGTACTTC
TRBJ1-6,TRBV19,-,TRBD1,CASSDRTGEASPLHF,TGTGCCAGTAGTGACCGGACAGGGGAAGCTTCACCCCTCCACTTT
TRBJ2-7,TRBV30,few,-,CAWSQPDEQYF,TGTGCCTGGAGTCAACCCGACGAGCAGTACTTC
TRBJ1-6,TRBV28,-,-,CASSLSREHSPLHF,TGTGCCAGCAGCCTGTCGAGGGAACATTCACCCCTCCACTTT